This is a list of T cell receptor beta chains from one sample in a study of control samples from healthy donors and cancer patients. The method was immunoSEQ multiplex PCR; TCRdb's version includes in-frame clones alone and lacks a portion of them. The data contain under 55,000 clones, 75% to 95% of them seen just once; the ten biggest clones take up roughly 22%. The specimen sequenced was PBMCs. These receptors originate from a woman in her thirties or forties with head and neck cancer. The conserved cysteine and the conserved F or W are not part of the CDR3 here.

j_call v_call cdr3_aa
TRBJ1-3 TRBV30 AWSDLAINRNTIY
TRBJ2-3 TRBV7-6 ASSSGTRYTDTQY
TRBJ1-1 TRBV6-5 ASSPRLSNTEAF
TRBJ1-5 TRBV27 ASKFAAYSNQPQH
TRBJ1-1 TRBV6-6 GARDMNTEAF
TRBJ1-1 TRBV12-3/TRBV12-4 ASNKGWEAF
TRBJ2-7 TRBV13 ASSLYLLYEQY
TRBJ2-1 TRBV5-1 ASSNALAGPNEQF
TRBJ1-2 TRBV30 AWSSWTGYGYT
TRBJ1-6 TRBV3-1/TRBV3-2 ASSPDRGPGSPLH
TRBJ1-4 TRBV5-1 ASSFVGFNEKLF
TRBJ1-3 TRBV7-8 ASSLSTGPSGNTIY
TRBJ1-4 TRBV3-1/TRBV3-2 ASSQGREKLF
TRBJ2-2 TRBV11-2 ASKAGGLPGELF
TRBJ2-2 TRBV30 AWKIAGTNGGELF
TRBJ2-2 TRBV5-4 ASSLRAVANTGELF
TRBJ2-3 TRBV6-4 ASSDSAGGGDTQY
TRBJ1-2 TRBV2 ASSEAPQGVNYGYT
TRBJ2-7 TRBV6-5 ASGGGWREQY
TRBJ1-1 TRBV9 ASSPPTGDTEAF
TRBJ2-3 TRBV5-1 ASSLGLAGGTLHRYTQY
TRBJ1-1 TRBV12-3/TRBV12-4 ASSNSQNTEAF
TRBJ1-2 TRBV5-1 ASSLEGGYGYT
TRBJ2-7 TRBV5-1 ASSAGQTILYEQY
TRBJ1-1 TRBV6-6 ASSFQGEVNTEAF
TRBJ2-2 TRBV18 ASSPGTDTGELF
TRBJ1-2 TRBV6-5 ASAKTGNYGYT
TRBJ1-5 TRBV2 ASSGGLRSQPQH
TRBJ2-5 TRBV6-5 ASSSTGGRETQY
TRBJ2-3 TRBV4-1 ASSQEGGGQGVFSHTDTQY
TRBJ1-5 TRBV19 ASSIGGVRRNQPQH
TRBJ1-2 TRBV5-6 ASSLARYGEGRYGYT
TRBJ1-4 TRBV7-3 ASSKNTGTAEEKLF
TRBJ2-5 TRBV24-1 ATSDQGRGTQY
TRBJ1-1 TRBV5-6 ASSLRRRSNTEAF